Each of the 14 T cell receptor beta chains below was sequenced from the same sample in a study of blood T cell repertoires in COVID-19. Here immunoSEQ multiplex PCR was the method, and the copy in TCRdb shows in-frame clones only, minus some. The repertoire has some 180,000 clones, around 90% of them found once; the top ten carry around 0.5%. Specimen: peripheral blood. These receptors were taken from a man aged 50 to 60 with acute or convalescent COVID-19.

This chain links TRBV27 with TRBJ2-3, with 12 bases matching TRBD2. The CDR3 is made up of 17 amino acids. The junction had 11 bases not matched to a gene; V was cut back by 6 bases and J by 4 bases. The germline V gene encodes CDR1 MNHEY and CDR2 SMNVEV (reference sequence). CDR3 residues: CASSLSPSGGAADTQYF. CDR3 DNA: TGTGCCAGCAGCCTATCGCCTAGCGGGGGGGCAGCAGATACGCAGTATTTT.

The CDR3 region is CASSLERSSYNSPLHF. The DNA of the CDR3 is TGTGCCAGCAGCTTAGAGCGTAGCTCCTATAATTCACCCCTCCACTTT. The chain uses TRBV7-2 and TRBJ1-6, with D hard to call. Between the trimmed V and J ends, which lost 1 base and 0 bases, there was a span of 7 bases. Germline V lookup: CDR1 SGHTA, CDR2 FQGNSA. The CDR3 extends over 16 amino acids.

The chain couples TRBV29-1 to TRBJ2-2; 7 bases are a match to TRBD1. CDR1 SQVTM and CDR2 ANQGSEA come from the germline V gene. J was trimmed by 0 bases and V by 6 bases; bases with no gene match: 4. The CDR3 loop spans 14 amino acids. CDR3 sequence (DNA): TGCAGCGTCCGACAGGGTTCGAACACCGGGGAGCTGTTTTTT. It yields the protein CSVRQGSNTGELFF.

J is TRBJ2-2 and V is TRBV29-1; possibly TRBD1 for D (5 bases). Germline V CDR1 and CDR2: SQVTM, ANQGSEA. CDR3 length equals 14 residues. Trimming stripped 5 bases from V and 0 bases from J, with 10 bases between. Here the CDR3 DNA reads TGCAGCGTTTTTGACAGAGCGAACACCGGGGAGCTGTTTTTT. This encodes CSVFDRANTGELFF.

The J gene is TRBJ1-3, the V gene TRBV7-9; 9 positions agree with TRBD1. The length of the CDR3 is 15 residues. The germline V gene has CDR1 SEHNR and CDR2 FQNEAQ (reference sequence). The trim removed 2 bases at V and 5 bases at J, leaving 4 bases unmatched. The CDR3 reads CASSLPGTGRNTIYF. DNA of the CDR3: TGTGCCAGCAGCTTACCCGGGACAGGGAGAAACACCATATATTTT.

The chain is built from TRBV6-5 and TRBJ2-1, with 8 bases aligning to TRBD2. CDR3 length: 16 residues. Trimming cost V 2 bases and J 5 bases; bases outside gene matches: 8. Looked up from germline, CDR1 is MNHEY and CDR2 is SVGAGI. CDR3 DNA sequence: TGTGCCAGCAGTTACGGACCGGGGGGGCTTAACAATGAGCAGTTCTTC. Translation: CASSYGPGGLNNEQFF.

The V and J genes are TRBV11-2 and TRBJ1-1; D may be TRBD1 (6 bases). The germline V gene has CDR1 SGHAT and CDR2 FQNNGV. CDR3 length: 12 residues. Between the trimmed V and J ends, which lost 5 bases and 10 bases, there was a span of 14 bases. For the CDR3, the DNA is TGTGCCAGCAGCCAAGGGGGGGTGCGAGCTTTCTTT. This encodes CASSQGGVRAFF.

The chain recombines TRBV27 with TRBJ1-1, with a weak D call TRBD1 (5 bases). The CDR3 spans 15 residues. Trimming removed 1 base from V and 0 bases from J, with 9 bases in between. Germline V gene data show CDR1 as MNHEY and CDR2 as SMNVEV (reference sequence). The CDR3 coding sequence is TGTGCCAGCAGTTTATTCGCAGGGATGAACACTGAAGCTTTCTTT. Translation gives CASSLFAGMNTEAFF.

V gene TRBV5-8 combines with J gene TRBJ1-2; 9 bases fit TRBD1. Germline assignment: CDR1 SGHTS and CDR2 YDEGEE. The CDR3 extends over 14 amino acids. The trim removed 1 base at V and 8 bases at J, leaving 6 bases unmatched. For the CDR3, the DNA is TGTGCCAGCAGCTTGTTGGGACAGGGTTTAGGCTACACCTTC. Protein: CASSLLGQGLGYTF.

This chain connects TRBV28 to TRBJ1-2; D gene uncertain. Germline loops: CDR1 MDHEN, CDR2 SYDVKM. The CDR3 length is 13 residues. The germline V and J ends were trimmed by 1 base and 3 bases, with 6 bases remaining between them. CDR3 DNA sequence: TGTGCCAGCAGTTTATCTACGGACTATGGCTACACCTTC. Encoded protein: CASSLSTDYGYTF.

The V call is TRBV15, the J call TRBJ2-5; TRBD2 matches 8 bases. V shed 4 bases and J 5 bases; nucleotides not matched to a gene: 9. This CDR3 is built from 15 residues. Germline V CDR1 and CDR2: LNHNV, YYDKDF (reference sequence). The CDR3 region has the DNA TGTGCCACCAGCACAACTAGCGGCCTCGCGGAGACCCAGTACTTC. It is translated as CATSTTSGLAETQYF.

V and J are TRBV28 and TRBJ1-5; D gene uncertain. Germline V gene lookup returns CDR1 MDHEN and CDR2 SYDVKM. CDR3 length equals 14 residues. V was trimmed by 3 bases and J by 4 bases, leaving 10 bases between them. This CDR3 is CASSFRGRNQPQHF. For the CDR3, the DNA is TGTGCCAGCAGTTTTCGAGGGCGGAATCAGCCCCAGCATTTT.

V usage is TRBV28 and J usage is TRBJ2-5, with TRBD1 matching over 7 bases. The V segment lost 3 bases and the J segment 2 bases; nucleotides outside the gene matches: 3. The germline V gene encodes CDR1 MDHEN and CDR2 SYDVKM. The CDR3 has 14 amino acids. CDR3 residues: CASSFSTGQETQYF. The CDR3 DNA is TGTGCCAGCAGTTTCTCGACAGGGCAAGAGACCCAGTACTTC.

V is TRBV9 and J is TRBJ2-5; D might be TRBD2 (6 bases). V lost 3 bases to trimming and J lost 7 bases, with 16 bases between them. CDR1 and CDR2 (germline): SGDLS, YYNGEE. The CDR3 totals 14 residues. The CDR3 is CASSEPGVGVTQYF. The CDR3 nucleotides read TGTGCCAGCAGCGAGCCGGGAGTCGGGGTGACCCAGTACTTC.